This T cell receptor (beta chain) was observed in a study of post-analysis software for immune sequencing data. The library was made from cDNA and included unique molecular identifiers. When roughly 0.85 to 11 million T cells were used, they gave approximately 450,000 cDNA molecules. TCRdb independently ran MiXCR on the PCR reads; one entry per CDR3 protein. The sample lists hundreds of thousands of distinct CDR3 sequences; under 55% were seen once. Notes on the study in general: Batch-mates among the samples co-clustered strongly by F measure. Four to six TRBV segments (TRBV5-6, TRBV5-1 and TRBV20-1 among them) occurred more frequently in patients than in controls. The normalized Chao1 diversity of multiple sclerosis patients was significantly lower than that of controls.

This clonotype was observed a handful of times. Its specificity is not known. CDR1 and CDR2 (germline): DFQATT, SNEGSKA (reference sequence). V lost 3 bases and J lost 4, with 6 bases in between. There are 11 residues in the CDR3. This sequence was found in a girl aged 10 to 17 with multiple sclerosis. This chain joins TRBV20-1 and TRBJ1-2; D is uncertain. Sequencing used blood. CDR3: CSARVLYGYTF. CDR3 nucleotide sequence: TGCAGTGCTAGGGTTCTCTATGGCTACACCTTC.